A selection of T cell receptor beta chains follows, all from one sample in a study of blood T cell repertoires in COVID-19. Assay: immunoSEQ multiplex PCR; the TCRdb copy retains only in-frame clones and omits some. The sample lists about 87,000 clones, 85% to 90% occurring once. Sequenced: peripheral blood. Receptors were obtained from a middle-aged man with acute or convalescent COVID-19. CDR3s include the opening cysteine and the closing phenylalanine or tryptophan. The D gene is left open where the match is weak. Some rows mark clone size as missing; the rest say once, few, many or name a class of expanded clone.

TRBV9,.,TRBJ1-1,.,.,CASSVAGGNSLPFF
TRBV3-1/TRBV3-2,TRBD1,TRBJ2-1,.,TGTGCCAGCAGCCCGCCGGGGACAGTCGGACATGAGCAGTTCTTC,CASSPPGTVGHEQFF
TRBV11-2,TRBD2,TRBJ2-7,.,TGTGCCAGCAGCCTGACTAGCGGGGGCCCCAACGAGCAGTACTTC,CASSLTSGGPNEQYF
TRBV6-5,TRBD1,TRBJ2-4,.,TGTGCCAGCAGCCCCCCGGGACAGGGGGAAAACATTCAGTACTTC,CASSPPGQGENIQYF
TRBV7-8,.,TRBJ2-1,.,TGTGCCAGCAGCTTAGGGCCCACCGACTACAATGAGCAGTTCTTC,CASSLGPTDYNEQFF
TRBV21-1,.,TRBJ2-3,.,TGTGCCAGCAGCAAAGGAGGGACAGATACGCAGTATTTT,CASSKGGTDTQYF
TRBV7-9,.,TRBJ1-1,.,TGTGCCAGCAGCCAGCAACAGGGTAACACTGAAGCTTTCTTT,CASSQQQGNTEAFF
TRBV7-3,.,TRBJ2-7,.,TGTGCCAGCAGCTTTCTGCCAGGTGGCTCCTACGAGCAGTACTTC,CASSFLPGGSYEQYF
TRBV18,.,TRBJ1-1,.,TGTGCCAGCTCACCACTTCAGGGAATGAACACTGAAGCTTTCTTT,CASSPLQGMNTEAFF
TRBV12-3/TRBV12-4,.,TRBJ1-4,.,TGTGCCAGCAGCCCCCCAGGAGGGAAACTGTTTTTT,CASSPPGGKLFF
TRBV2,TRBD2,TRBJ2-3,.,TGTGCCAGCAGTAGGAGGACAGTTAGTAGCGGGAGCTTTGGTCTTTCAGATACGCAGTATTTT,CASSRRTVSSGSFGLSDTQYF
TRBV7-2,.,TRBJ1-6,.,TGTGCCAGCAGCAATCCCCAGGGTTCCTATAATTCACCCCTCCACTTT,CASSNPQGSYNSPLHF
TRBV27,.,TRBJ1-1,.,TGTGCCAGCAGTTTCTCGACGGACACCTATTATAACACTGAAGCTTTCTTT,CASSFSTDTYYNTEAFF
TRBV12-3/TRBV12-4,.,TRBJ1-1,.,TGTGCCAGCAGTTTGCAGGCGGGCACTGAAGCTTTCTTT,CASSLQAGTEAFF
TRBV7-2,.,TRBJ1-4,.,TGTGCCAGCAGCTTACGGCGAGGAACTAATGAAAAACTGTTTTTT,CASSLRRGTNEKLFF
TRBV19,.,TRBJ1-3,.,TGTGCCAGTAGTATTGACGGAGACTCTGGAAACACCATATATTTT,CASSIDGDSGNTIYF
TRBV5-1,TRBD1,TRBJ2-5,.,TGCGCCAGCAGCCCGCGCCGACAGGGTACCGTTCAAGAGACCCAGTACTTC,CASSPRRQGTVQETQYF
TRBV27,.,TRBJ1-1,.,TGTGCCAGCAGTTTACGAGGGGGTTCCACTGAAGCTTTCTTT,CASSLRGGSTEAFF
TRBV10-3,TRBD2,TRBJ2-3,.,TGTGCCAGTAGGCGGGAGGGCACAGATACGCAGTATTTT,CASRREGTDTQYF
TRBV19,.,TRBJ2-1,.,TGTGCCAGTAGTGGAAGACAATACAATGAGCAGTTCTTC,CASSGRQYNEQFF
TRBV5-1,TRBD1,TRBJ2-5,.,TGCGCCAGCAGACCTGCCGGGACAGGGGGGCAAGAGACCCAGTACTTC,CASRPAGTGGQETQYF
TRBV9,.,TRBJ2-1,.,TGTGCCAGCAGCGTAGAGCGGAGCTCCTACAATGAGCAGTTCTTC,CASSVERSSYNEQFF
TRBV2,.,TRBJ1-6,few,TGTGCCAGCAGTGGGCAGGGGAATTCACCCCTCCACTTT,CASSGQGNSPLHF
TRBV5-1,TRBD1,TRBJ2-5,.,TGCGCCAGCAGCCAGGACAGGGGGCGCGTAGAGACCCAGTACTTC,CASSQDRGRVETQYF
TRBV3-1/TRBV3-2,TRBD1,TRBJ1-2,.,TGTGCCAGCAGGCCGACAGGGGGCAATGGCTACACCTTC,CASRPTGGNGYTF
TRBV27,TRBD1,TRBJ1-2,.,TGTGCCAGCAGGCCAGGACAGGGGGCTAACTATGGCTACACCTTC,CASRPGQGANYGYTF
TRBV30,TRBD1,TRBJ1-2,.,TGTGCCTGGAGTTCAAATCATCCAGGGGGCTGGGGCTACACCTTC,CAWSSNHPGGWGYTF
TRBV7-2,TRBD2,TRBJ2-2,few,TGTGCCAGCAGCTCCTCACTACTAGCGGGGCAGGTCGGGGAGCTGTTTTTT,CASSSSLLAGQVGELFF